This passage covers 9 T cell receptor beta chains from one sample sequenced in a study of cytomegalovirus exposure and HLA in healthy donors. Primers for the PCR totalled 60 Vbeta and 13 Jbeta. Assay: immunoSEQ multiplex PCR; the TCRdb copy retains only in-frame clones and omits some. The profile shows 150,000 to 200,000 clones, roughly 80% of them singletons. The sequenced material came from PBMCs. These TCRs come from a woman between 25 and 40 years old in good health and CMV-seropositive.

V usage is TRBV6-5 and J usage is TRBJ1-1; D uncertain. This CDR3 region has 13 residues. Germline V gene sequence: CDR1 MNHEY, CDR2 SVGAGI. The V end lost 2 bases, the J end lost 8 bases, and 12 bases lay between the germline ends. CDR3 sequence reads: CASSYPSGMEAFF. The CDR3 DNA sequence: TGTGCCAGCAGTTACCCCTCAGGTATGGAAGCTTTCTTT.

This clone was recorded a few times. V gene TRBV5-6 combines with J gene TRBJ2-3; D is uncertain. There are 14 residues in the CDR3. Per the germline V gene, CDR1 is SGHDT and CDR2 is YYEEEE. Trimming took 2 bases from V and 2 from J, leaving 9 bases between them. CDR3 sequence (DNA): TGTGCCAGCAGCTTATTTTCAATCACAGATACGCAGTATTTT. Protein: CASSLFSITDTQYF.

The chain has TRBV2 and TRBJ1-5; TRBD1 matches at 7 bases. Trimming took 5 bases from V and 5 from J; bases not matched to a gene: 3. Germline V gives CDR1 SNHLY, CDR2 FYNNEI. CDR3 length: 13 amino acids. The CDR3 loop reads CASSFDRDQPQHF. Written as DNA, the CDR3 is TGTGCCAGCAGTTTTGACAGGGATCAGCCCCAGCATTTT.

The J gene is TRBJ2-1, the V gene TRBV4-1; the match to TRBD1 covers 11 bases. Looked up from germline, CDR1 is MGHRA and CDR2 is YSYEKL. Trimming cost V 4 bases and J 9 bases; bases outside gene matches: 2. This CDR3 is built from 13 residues. The CDR3 is CASSRTGGREQFF. As DNA, the CDR3 is TGCGCCAGCAGCCGGACAGGGGGCCGTGAGCAGTTCTTC.

This chain joins TRBV7-6 and TRBJ2-1; D is perhaps TRBD2 (5 bases). CDR3 length equals 17 residues. The ends were cut back, 1 base at V and 0 bases at J, with 13 bases in the middle. CDR1 and CDR2 from the germline V gene are SGHVS and FNYEAQ. The CDR3 loop reads CASSLEAALSSYNEQFF. The CDR3 DNA sequence: TGTGCCAGCAGCTTAGAAGCGGCGCTGAGCTCCTACAATGAGCAGTTCTTC.

CDR3 region: CASSLVVTSDRPTSYEQYF. The CDR3 DNA follows: TGTGCCAGCAGTTTGGTGGTAACCTCGGACAGGCCGACCTCCTACGAGCAGTACTTC. The chain is built from TRBV28 and TRBJ2-7; TRBD1 aligns across 7 bases. Germline V CDR1 and CDR2: MDHEN, SYDVKM. The V gene end was trimmed by 3 bases and the J gene end by 0 bases; junction bases not matched to a gene: 17. CDR3 length: 19 residues.

This sequence joins TRBV28 and TRBJ2-7; D possibly corresponds to TRBD2 (5 bases). The CDR3 length is 14 residues. Germline lookup yields CDR1 MDHEN and CDR2 SYDVKM. Deletions cut 3 bases from V and 0 bases from J, with 9 bases between. The CDR3, as DNA: TGTGCCAGCAGTTTCCGGGGTTCCTCCTACGAGCAGTACTTC. Protein product: CASSFRGSSYEQYF.

This chain links TRBV5-1 with TRBJ2-7, with D possibly matching TRBD2 (5 bases). The V end was cut by 3 bases, the J end by 6 bases, with 19 bases between. The CDR3 length is 15 residues. Per germline, CDR1 SGHRS and CDR2 YFSETQ. The CDR3 here is CASSSSPDRAGEQYF. The CDR3, as DNA: TGCGCCAGCAGCTCCTCCCCCGACCGGGCGGGCGAGCAGTACTTC.

The gene calls are TRBV7-2 and TRBJ2-7; 8 bases align to TRBD1. This CDR3 has 12 residues. With 5 bases clipped from V and 4 bases from J, the junction kept 1 base outside the gene matches. Germline V gene lookup returns CDR1 SGHTA and CDR2 FQGNSA. The CDR3: CASSGQGYEQYF. The CDR3 coding sequence is TGTGCCAGCAGCGGACAGGGTTACGAGCAGTACTTC.